The present T cell receptor beta chain was sequenced within a study of regulatory T cells in long-lasting Graves disease. Time point specified: persistent/refractory GD, antithyroid drugs over 5 years with positive TRAb. From RNA extracted from PBMCs, the TCR library was made. To make TCR beta libraries, researchers used iRepertoire HTBI primers and Arm-PCR of CDR3 regions. TCRdb used MiXCR to reprocess the multiplex PCR reads, holding one entry per CDR3 protein. This table holds 500,000 to 700,000 distinct CDR3 sequences, roughly 30% found once. Looked up from germline, CDR1 is MNHNS and CDR2 is SASEGT. This CDR3 comprises 12 residues. The V gene lost 6 bases and the J gene lost 9 bases, with 12 bases spanning the gap.

V usage is TRBV6-1 and J usage is TRBJ1-3; D gene ambiguous. The clonotype comes from a female donor with Graves disease. The sample in question was peripheral blood mononuclear cells (PBMCs), obtained when the disease was refractory, from a patient treated with antithyroid drugs. The CDR3 nucleotides are TGTGCCAGCAGCTTTGATCCCCCCACCATATATTTT. As protein: CASSFDPPTIYF.